This entry lists 8 T cell receptor beta chains sequenced from one sample in a study of CD8+ T cells in alopecia areata. Investigators isolated RNA and reverse transcribed it into cDNA to act as the sequencing template. TCRdb's copy holds only in-frame clones and misses some; the assay was immunoSEQ multiplex PCR. Among tens of thousands of clones, roughly 61% were seen once, and the ten largest hold 17%. The material was CD8+ T cells sorted from blood, obtained at week 0. The origin of the receptors is a human donor with alopecia areata.

V usage is TRBV30 and J usage is TRBJ1-1, with D tentatively TRBD1 (5 bases). Germline V gene sequence: CDR1 GTSNPN, CDR2 SVGIG (reference sequence). Trimming removed 2 bases at V and 6 bases at J, with 7 bases between. The CDR3 has 11 residues. The CDR3 sequence: CAWSKTAEAFF. CDR3 sequence (DNA): TGTGCCTGGAGTAAGACAGCTGAAGCTTTCTTT. Full variable domain (missing parts from reference TRBV30 and TRBJ1-1): SQTIHQWPATLVQPVGSPLSLECTVEGTSNPNLYWYRQAAGRGLQLLFYSVGIGQISSEVPQNLSASRPQDRQFILSSKKLLLSDSGFYLCAWSKTAEAFFGQGTRLTVV.

The V gene is TRBV7-2, the J gene TRBJ2-7, with 8 bases that match TRBD1. V shed 5 bases, J shed 6 bases, and the junction held 9 bases outside the gene matches. This CDR3 has 14 residues. From germline, CDR1 is SGHTA and CDR2 FQGNSA. The CDR3, as DNA: TGTGCCAGCAGCCTTGGGACAGGAGGATTCGAGCAGTACTTC. It is translated as CASSLGTGGFEQYF.

This clone was detected only a few times. This rearrangement joins TRBV4-3 to TRBJ2-3; D not certain. Trimming shortened V by 0 bases and J by 2 bases, and 12 bases separated the two germline ends. There are 16 residues in the CDR3. Germline CDR1 LGHNA, CDR2 YSLEER. CDR3 region: CASSQDASGTTDTQYF. CDR3 nucleotides: TGCGCCAGCAGCCAAGATGCTTCGGGCACCACAGATACGCAGTATTTT.

The chain carries TRBV5-4 and TRBJ1-1; 7 bases are shared with TRBD1. The V gene end was trimmed by 10 bases and the J gene end by 5 bases; junction bases not matched to a gene: 8. This CDR3 is 12 amino acids long. Germline CDR1 reads SGHNT; CDR2 reads YYREEE (reference sequence). DNA for the CDR3: TGTGCCGGTACAGGGGACGGGACTGAAGCTTTCTTT. This gives the protein CAGTGDGTEAFF.

This clone was recorded only once. The chain employs TRBV5-4 and TRBJ1-1, with 7 positions matching TRBD1. This CDR3 is 16 amino acids long. V lost 2 bases to trimming and J lost 0 bases; unmatched junction nucleotides: 7. The V gene's germline CDR1 is SGHNT and CDR2 YYREEE (reference sequence). The CDR3 is CASSLQTGIMNTEAFF. Written as DNA, the CDR3 is TGTGCCAGCAGCTTACAGACAGGGATAATGAACACTGAAGCTTTCTTT.

This clone was detected a few times. The chain carries TRBV5-4 and TRBJ2-3, with 13 positions matching TRBD2. With 0 bases clipped from V and 6 bases from J, the junction kept 1 base outside the gene matches. Germline V gives CDR1 SGHNT, CDR2 YYREEE (reference sequence). This CDR3 comprises 15 residues. The CDR3 here is CASSLGLAGGDTQYF. The DNA for the CDR3 is TGTGCCAGCAGCTTGGGACTAGCGGGGGGTGATACGCAGTATTTT.

This clone was observed a few times. CDR3 sequence reads: CASSETGVMNTEAFF. The CDR3 nucleotides are TGTGCCAGCAGCGAAACGGGGGTGATGAACACTGAAGCTTTCTTT. This chain joins TRBV13 and TRBJ1-1; D perhaps matches TRBD1 (5 bases). CDR3 length equals 15 residues. V lost 5 bases and J 0 bases, leaving 13 bases between the germline ends. Germline lookup yields CDR1 PRHDT and CDR2 FYEKMQ (reference sequence).

This clone has just a few counts. The chain uses TRBV23-1 and TRBJ1-2; 8 bases match TRBD1. TRBV23-1 is annotated as an ORF whose role is uncertain. The CDR3 is 14 amino acids. J was trimmed by 4 bases and V by 1 base; bases with no gene match: 2. The CDR3 here is CASSQFDRGYGYTF. The CDR3 coding sequence is TGCGCCAGCAGTCAATTTGACAGGGGCTATGGCTACACCTTC.